The text below deals with one T cell receptor beta chain. This clone was detected once. This receptor's antigen is unknown. Qualities for individual bases were not recorded, and no much larger clone is one base off. A distance of 12 bases separates the germline ends of V and J, which lose 2 bases and 3 bases respectively. In the germline V gene, CDR1 corresponds to SGHRS and CDR2 to YFSETQ. CDR3 length: 14 amino acids, cysteine to phenylalanine. Only the CDR3 DNA is retained, 42 bases long and in frame from the first base. The sample comes from a study of blood T cell repertoires in COVID-19 (TCRdb year 2020). Regarding the complete study: Collaborator samples came from the United States, Italy and Spain and covered acute and convalescent phases of COVID-19. The material from the prospective study consisted of cDNA or gDNA derived from T cells, B-cell-depleted T cells, or PBMCs. The dataset comprised deeply sampled blood TCRbeta repertoires from subjects exposed to, actively infected with, or recovered from COVID-19. The repertoires were released in a freely available public database meant as a resource for research on the immune response to SARS-CoV-2. The samples were drawn from the first 160 participants of the ongoing ImmuneRACE study and from 1,254 subjects provided by 6 global collaborators. A de-identified subject ID, COVID-19 status, age in years and sex were almost always included in the sample metadata. HLA class I and class II types, where available, came from metadata supplied by the sample provider rather than from assay-based typing.

Participants in the prospective study were aged roughly 18 to 89 years, lived in over 20 United States geographic areas, and enrolled through a virtual design. To assign participants to cohorts, the prospective study relied on clinical history that participants themselves reported in a screening survey and a study questionnaire. For ImmuneRACE Cohort 3, a participant was defined as recovered based on two consecutive negative NP/OP PCR tests, clearance by a healthcare professional, or resolution of symptoms. In the prospective study, whole blood, serum and a nasopharyngeal or oropharyngeal swab were collected from each participant by mobile phlebotomists. Additional blood draws and questionnaires over an approximately 2-month period could optionally be provided by prospective study participants. Before DNA extraction, prospective study blood samples were shipped either frozen or at room temperature.

General conclusions and limits of the study: How much clinical and demographic metadata was included differed by source and by participant, and the metadata was provided uncurated.

TCRbeta CDR3 regions were amplified from genomic DNA using the immunoSEQ Assay, a bias-controlled multiplex PCR. Per the authors' processing: Nucleated cell counts per sample were estimated from amplification of reference gene primers within the assay. To quantify the absolute abundance of each unique TCRbeta CDR3 rearrangement, sequence reads were collapsed and filtered. Productive Simpson clonality was computed per sample as the square root of Simpson's diversity index over productive rearrangements. In TCRdb, the immuneACCESS table is reduced to in-frame sequences with V and J assigned. These tables do not hold every clone; where another copy was compared, an unresolved V gene accounts for under half, and the others remain unexplained. That table supplies the V and J calls and clone size; D and trimming were determined from the DNA. The sample table lists some 390,000 clones, more than 80% of them with a count of one. The ten most abundant clones make up more than 0.95% of the sample.

The chain links TRBV5-1 with TRBJ2-7; TRBD2 is a possible D gene, resting on 6 matching bases. The specimen was PBMCs or T cells enriched from blood (not recorded which). This receptor was taken from a man younger than 40 who had recovered from COVID-19. The CDR3 sequence is CASSFTGTLYEQYF. At the DNA level, the sequence is TGCGCCAGCAGCTTCACCGGGACTCTCTACGAGCAGTACTTC.